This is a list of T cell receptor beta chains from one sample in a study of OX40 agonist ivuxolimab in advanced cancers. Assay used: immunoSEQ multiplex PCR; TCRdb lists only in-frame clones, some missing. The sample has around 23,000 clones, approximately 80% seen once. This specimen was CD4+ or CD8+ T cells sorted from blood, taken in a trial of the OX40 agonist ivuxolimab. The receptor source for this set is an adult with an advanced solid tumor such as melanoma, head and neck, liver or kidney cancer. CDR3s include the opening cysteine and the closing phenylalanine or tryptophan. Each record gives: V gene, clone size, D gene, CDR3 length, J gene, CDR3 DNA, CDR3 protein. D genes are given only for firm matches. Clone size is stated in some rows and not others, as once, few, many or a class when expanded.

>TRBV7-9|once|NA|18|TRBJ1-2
TGTGCCAGCAGCCCCCGTGCGGGACACCCTTTCACTAACTATGGCTACACCTTC
CASSPRAGHPFTNYGYTF
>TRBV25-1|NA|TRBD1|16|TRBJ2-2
TGTGCCAGCAGTGAGCCCGGGACAGGGAGAACCGGGGAGCTGTTTTTT
CASSEPGTGRTGELFF
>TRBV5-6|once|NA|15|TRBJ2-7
TGTGCCAGCAGCCCCGTGGGCGGTGCTGATGGAGAGCAGTACTTC
CASSPVGGADGEQYF
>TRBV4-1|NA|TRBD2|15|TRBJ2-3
TGCGCCAGCAGCCACGGGGGGGGCACTACAGATACGCAGTATTTT
CASSHGGGTTDTQYF
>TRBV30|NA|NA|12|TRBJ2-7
TGTGCCTGGAGTGCCTTAAGATACGAGCAGTACTTC
CAWSALRYEQYF
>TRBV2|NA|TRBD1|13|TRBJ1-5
TGTGCCAGCAGTGGACAGGGAGATCAGCCCCAGCATTTT
CASSGQGDQPQHF
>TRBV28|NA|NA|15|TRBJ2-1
TGTGCCAGCACCACAGCCCAGGGGCTGCCTGGTGGGCAGTTCTTC
CASTTAQGLPGGQFF
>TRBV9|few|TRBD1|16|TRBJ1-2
TGTGCCAGCAGCACCTTTCGGGGACAGGGTGACTATGGCTACACCTTC
CASSTFRGQGDYGYTF
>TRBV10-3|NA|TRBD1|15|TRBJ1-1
TGTGCCATCAGTTATTCCGGGACAGGGAACACTGAAGCTTTCTTT
CAISYSGTGNTEAFF
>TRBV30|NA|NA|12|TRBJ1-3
TGTGCCTGGAAACGCTCTGGAAACACCATATATTTT
CAWKRSGNTIYF
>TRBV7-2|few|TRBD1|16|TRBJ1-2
TGTGCCAGCAGCTTAGAGACAGGGGGCACGCTCTCTGGCTACACCTTC
CASSLETGGTLSGYTF
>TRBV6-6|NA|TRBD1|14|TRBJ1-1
TGTGCCAGCAACGGACAGGGAATGGGGGTTGAAGCTTTCTTT
CASNGQGMGVEAFF
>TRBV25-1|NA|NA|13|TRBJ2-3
TGTGCCACCAAGGGGGTAGGCGCAGATACGCAGTATTTT
CATKGVGADTQYF